This T cell receptor (beta chain) was recovered during a study of CD8+ T cells in alopecia areata. Study-wide background: Twice a day, 5 to 10 mg of oral tofacitinib was administered to treated patients.

General observations from the study: A great number of expanded lesional clones endured in scalp and blood during tofacitinib.

Germline V gene lookup returns CDR1 LGHNA and CDR2 YNFKEQ. Trimming removed 3 bases from V and 5 bases from J, with 13 bases in between. The CDR3 has 14 residues. About this clone itself: What it binds is not known.

Extracted RNA was reverse transcribed, and the resulting cDNA served as sequencing template. This table comes from immunoSEQ multiplex PCR, and its TCRdb copy is limited to in-frame clones, with some not included. The data hold over 150,000 clones, with 55% to 75% observed a single time. Regarding treatment: oral pan-JAK inhibitor, 5-10 mg twice daily. The sequence derives from a human donor with alopecia areata. The sequences come from CD4+ T cells sorted from blood, collected at week 24, from a patient treated with tofacitinib. The J gene is TRBJ2-5, the V gene TRBV4-2; the D gene is possibly TRBD1 (6 bases). Here the CDR3 DNA reads TGTGCCAGCAGCCAGGGGGCCCGGGTGGAGACCCAGTACTTC. Protein sequence: CASSQGARVETQYF.